This T cell receptor (beta chain) was retrieved from a study of early T cells in non-severe SARS-CoV-2 infection. Study information: With bulk RNA from unsorted whole blood as input, sequencing yielded unpaired chains.

There are 16 residues in the CDR3. Details on this clonotype: Antigen unknown.

Study findings and constraints: Lookups in VDJdb leaned toward anti-spike CD8 responses and missed private and CD4 specificities.

Unique molecular identifier tags were affixed to discrete cDNA molecules. MiXCR was run by TCRdb on the 5' RACE reads, yielding one entry per CDR3 protein. The table records tens of thousands of distinct CDR3 sequences, approximately 9.7% of them present only once. The J gene is TRBJ2-7, the V gene TRBV21-1; the table calls TRBD1, which could not be checked here. TRBV21-1 has pseudogene status. The source material was whole blood. This sequence originates from an adult who was a healthcare worker with PCR-confirmed SARS-CoV-2 infection or an uninfected control (not recorded which). CDR3 in amino acids: CASSKVRIRGTYEQYF. CDR3 DNA: TGTGCCAGCAGCAAAGTACGGATCCGGGGCACCTACGAGCAGTACTTC.